The 14 T cell receptor beta chains presented below share a single source sample, sequenced in a study of cytomegalovirus exposure and HLA in healthy donors. Primers for the PCR totalled 60 Vbeta and 13 Jbeta. Some clones are missing from TCRdb's copy, which holds only in-frame ones; the method was immunoSEQ multiplex PCR. The table includes fewer than 250,000 clones, around 87% detected once. Sample: PBMCs. All receptors derive from a boy younger than 10 in good health and CMV-seronegative.

The V and J genes are TRBV7-6 and TRBJ2-1, with a weak D call TRBD2 (5 bases). V was pared by 1 base and J by 4 bases, with 17 bases between. CDR3 length: 17 amino acids. The germline V gene encodes CDR1 SGHVS and CDR2 FNYEAQ. The chain's CDR3 is CASSLDGKGGLYNEQFF. The CDR3 DNA reads as TGTGCCAGCAGCTTAGATGGAAAGGGCGGGTTGTACAATGAGCAGTTCTTC.

V is TRBV7-9 and J is TRBJ2-5, with 8 bases that match TRBD1. The DNA matches TRBJ2-7 better at its end, which makes the J call doubtful. In germline, CDR1 is SEHNR, CDR2 FQNEAQ (reference sequence). The length of the CDR3 is 15 residues. This CDR3 is CASSPGTGSNYEQYF. Written as DNA, the CDR3 is TGTGCCAGCAGCCCCGGGACAGGTAGTAATTACGAGCAGTACTTC.

This clone has more than one count but fewer than ten. J is TRBJ2-7 and V is TRBV4-2, with TRBD2 matching 12 bases. The V and J ends lost 3 bases and 3 bases, in that order; junction bases with no gene match: 6. CDR1 and CDR2 (germline): LGHNA, YNFKEQ. The CDR3 has 16 residues. As DNA, the CDR3 is TGTGCCAGCAGCCAGAGCCTAGCGGGGGGGCTCTACGAGCAGTACTTC. Encoded protein: CASSQSLAGGLYEQYF.

The chain links TRBV11-3 to TRBJ2-2; D unresolved. V lost 2 bases, J lost 4 bases, and 5 bases lay in between. The CDR3 consists of 13 residues. Germline V lookup: CDR1 SGHNT, CDR2 YENEEA. The CDR3 DNA reads as TGTGCCAGCAGCTTACCGTCCACCGGGGAGCTGTTTTTT. Translation gives CASSLPSTGELFF.

This chain links TRBV7-9 with TRBJ2-3, with TRBD2 matching over 10 bases. Trimming at V came to 6 bases and at J to 3 bases, leaving 12 bases not matched to a gene. Looked up from germline, CDR1 is SEHNR and CDR2 is FQNEAQ (reference sequence). The CDR3 has 17 residues. This CDR3 is CASRRELRTSGTDTQYF. For the CDR3, the DNA is TGTGCCAGCAGACGAGAACTCAGGACTAGCGGAACAGATACGCAGTATTTT.

This rearrangement joins TRBV5-1 to TRBJ1-1; tentative D call: TRBD1 (5 bases). This CDR3 is 15 amino acids long. Between the trimmed V and J ends, which lost 0 bases and 4 bases, there was a span of 13 bases. Looked up from germline, CDR1 is SGHRS and CDR2 is YFSETQ. CDR3 nucleotides: TGCGCCAGCAGCTTGGGGCAGGGAGGGAGCACTGAAGCTTTCTTT. It specifies CASSLGQGGSTEAFF.

This chain connects TRBV5-4 to TRBJ2-1; the D gene is possibly TRBD1 (6 bases). The CDR3 length is 13 residues. Germline V lookup: CDR1 SGHNT, CDR2 YYREEE (reference sequence). Trimming shortened V by 5 bases and J by 5 bases, and 11 bases separated the two germline ends. The CDR3 here is CASSSGVHNEQFF. The CDR3, as DNA: TGTGCCAGCAGTTCAGGGGTCCACAATGAGCAGTTCTTC.

The genes are TRBV7-6 and TRBJ2-5; 8 bases fit TRBD1. The CDR3 contains 19 residues. V lost 1 base and J lost 2; bases outside the gene matches: 15. CDR1 and CDR2 from the germline V gene are SGHVS and FNYEAQ. CDR3 DNA sequence: TGTGCCAGCAGCTTAGACGGGTTAATGGACAGGGTTAAGCAAGAGACCCAGTACTTC. Residues: CASSLDGLMDRVKQETQYF.

This clone was found a few times. The chain joins TRBV5-8 to TRBJ1-1; 8 bases align to TRBD1. The CDR3 consists of 15 residues. The germline V gene encodes CDR1 SGHTS and CDR2 YDEGEE. V shed 0 bases and J 1 base; nucleotides not matched to a gene: 2. The CDR3 here is CASSLVGTGNTEAFF. The CDR3 bases are TGTGCCAGCAGCTTGGTTGGGACAGGGAACACTGAAGCTTTCTTT.

This chain joins TRBV28 and TRBJ1-4, with TRBD1 matching 7 bases. The CDR3 is 15 residues long. Per germline, CDR1 MDHEN and CDR2 SYDVKM. V shed 8 bases and J 10 bases; nucleotides not matched to a gene: 16. CDR3 residues: CASGTTRQGVAKLFF. The CDR3 nucleotides are TGTGCCAGCGGTACAACCCGACAGGGTGTGGCAAAACTGTTTTTT. Based on the CDR3 plus reference TRBV28 and TRBJ1-4, the full variable domain is DVKVTQSSRYLVKRTGEKVFLECVQDMDHENMFWYRQDPGLGLRLIYFSYDVKMKEKGDIPEGYSVSREKKERFSLILESASTNQTSMYLCASGTTRQGVAKLFFGSGTQLSVL.

About this clone itself: One junction end does not reproduce the germline sequence, and a read error may be involved. The chain couples TRBV7-9 to TRBJ2-7, with a tentative D call TRBD2 (8 bases). CDR1 is SEHNR and CDR2 is FQNEAQ in the germline V gene (reference sequence). This CDR3 region has 12 residues. CDR3 region: CSSRGERGEQYF. CDR3 bases: TGTTCCAGCAGGGGGGAGCGGGGGGAGCAGTACTTC.

This rearrangement joins TRBV7-9 to TRBJ1-5; 8 bases map to TRBD1. CDR3 length: 17 residues. The germline CDR1 and CDR2 sequences are SEHNR and FQNEAQ (reference sequence). V lost 1 base to trimming and J lost 1 base; unmatched junction nucleotides: 6. This CDR3 is CASSLVRTGGSNQPQHF. The CDR3 bases are TGTGCCAGCAGCTTAGTCCGCACAGGGGGAAGCAATCAGCCCCAGCATTTT. Full variable domain (remainder filled in from reference TRBV7-9 and TRBJ1-5): DTGVSQNPRHKITKRGQNVTFRCDPISEHNRLYWYRQTLGQGPEFLTYFQNEAQLEKSRLLSDRFSAERPKGSFSTLEIQRTEQGDSAMYLCASSLVRTGGSNQPQHFGDGTRLSIL.

This chain links TRBV11-2 with TRBJ1-5, with 8 positions matching TRBD1. This CDR3 spans 15 amino acids. Trimming took 5 bases from V and 6 from J; bases not matched to a gene: 9. The germline V gene encodes CDR1 SGHAT and CDR2 FQNNGV. CDR3 DNA: TGTGCCAGCAGCGGCACAGGGGGAGAGGGTCAGCCCCAGCATTTT. The encoded protein is CASSGTGGEGQPQHF.

The CDR3 DNA is TGCAGCGTTGAAGCAGGGGGCTACGAGCAGTACTTC. Protein: CSVEAGGYEQYF. The rearrangement uses TRBV29-1 and TRBJ2-7; 7 positions agree with TRBD1. The CDR3 is made up of 12 amino acids. Germline assignment: CDR1 SQVTM and CDR2 ANQGSEA. Trimming cost V 1 base and J 3 bases; bases outside gene matches: 0.